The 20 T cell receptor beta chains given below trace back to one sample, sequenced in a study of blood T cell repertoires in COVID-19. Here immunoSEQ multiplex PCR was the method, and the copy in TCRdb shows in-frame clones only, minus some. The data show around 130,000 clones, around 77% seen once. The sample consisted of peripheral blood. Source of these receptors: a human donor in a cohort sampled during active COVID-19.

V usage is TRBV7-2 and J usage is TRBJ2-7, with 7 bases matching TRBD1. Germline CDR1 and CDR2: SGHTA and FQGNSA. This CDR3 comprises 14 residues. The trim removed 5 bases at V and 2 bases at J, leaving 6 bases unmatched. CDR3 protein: CASSTRDRPYEQYF. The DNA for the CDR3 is TGTGCCAGCAGCACGAGGGACAGACCCTACGAGCAGTACTTC.

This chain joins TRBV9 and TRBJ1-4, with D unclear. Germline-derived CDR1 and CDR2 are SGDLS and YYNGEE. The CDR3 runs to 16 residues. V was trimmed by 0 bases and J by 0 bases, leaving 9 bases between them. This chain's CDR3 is CASSVASSATNEKLFF. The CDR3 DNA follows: TGTGCCAGCAGCGTAGCCTCGAGTGCAACTAATGAAAAACTGTTTTTT.

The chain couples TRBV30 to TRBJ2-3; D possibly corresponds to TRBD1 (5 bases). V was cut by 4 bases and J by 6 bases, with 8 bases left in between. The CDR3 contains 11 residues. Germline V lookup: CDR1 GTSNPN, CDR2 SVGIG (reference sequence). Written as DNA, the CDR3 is TGTGCCTGGAACCAGGGTGATACGCAGTATTTT. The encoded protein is CAWNQGDTQYF.

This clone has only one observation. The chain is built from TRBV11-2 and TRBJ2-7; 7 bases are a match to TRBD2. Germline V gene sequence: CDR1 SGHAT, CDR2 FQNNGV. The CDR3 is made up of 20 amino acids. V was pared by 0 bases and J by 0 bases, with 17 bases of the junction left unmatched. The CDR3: CASSLDAPLYVGGHSYEQYF. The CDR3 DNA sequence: TGTGCCAGCAGCTTAGATGCGCCGTTGTATGTGGGAGGGCACTCCTACGAGCAGTACTTC.

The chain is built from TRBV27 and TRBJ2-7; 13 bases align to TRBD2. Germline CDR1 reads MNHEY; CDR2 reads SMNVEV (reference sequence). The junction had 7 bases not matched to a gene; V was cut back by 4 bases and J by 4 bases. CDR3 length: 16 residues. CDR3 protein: CASSSPGTSGVYEQYF. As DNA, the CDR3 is TGTGCCAGCAGTTCCCCCGGGACTAGCGGGGTGTACGAGCAGTACTTC.

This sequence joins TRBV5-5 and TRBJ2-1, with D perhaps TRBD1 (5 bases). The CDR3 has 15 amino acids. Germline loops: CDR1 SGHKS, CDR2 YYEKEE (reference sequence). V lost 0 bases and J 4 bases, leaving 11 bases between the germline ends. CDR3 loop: CASSLGRTTYNEQFF. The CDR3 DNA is TGTGCCAGCAGCTTGGGACGGACAACTTACAATGAGCAGTTCTTC.

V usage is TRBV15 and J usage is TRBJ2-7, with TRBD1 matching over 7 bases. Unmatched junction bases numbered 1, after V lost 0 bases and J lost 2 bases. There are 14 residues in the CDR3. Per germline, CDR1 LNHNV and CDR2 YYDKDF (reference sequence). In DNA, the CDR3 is TGTGCCACCAGCAGAGAGCAGGGGGCCTACGAGCAGTACTTC. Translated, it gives CATSREQGAYEQYF.

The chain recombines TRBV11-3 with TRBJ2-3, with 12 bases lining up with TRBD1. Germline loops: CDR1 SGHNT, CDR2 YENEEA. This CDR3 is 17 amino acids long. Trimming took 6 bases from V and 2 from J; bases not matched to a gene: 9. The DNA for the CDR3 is TGTGCCAGCAGTCCTGGGCGGGACAGGGGGCTCACAGATACGCAGTATTTT. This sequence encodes CASSPGRDRGLTDTQYF. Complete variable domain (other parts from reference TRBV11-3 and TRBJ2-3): EAGVVQSPRYKIIEKKQPVAFWCNPISGHNTLYWYLQNLGQGPELLIRYENEEAVDDSQLPKDRFSAERLKGVDSTLKIQPAELGDSAVYLCASSPGRDRGLTDTQYFGPGTRLTVL.

The CDR3 here is CASTLGGDSGANVLTF. CDR3 in DNA: TGTGCCAGCACCCTAGGAGGGGACTCTGGGGCCAACGTCCTGACTTTC. The chain combines TRBV7-9 with TRBJ2-6, with D possibly being TRBD2 (6 bases). The CDR3 totals 16 residues. Germline V gene lookup returns CDR1 SEHNR and CDR2 FQNEAQ (reference sequence). V shed 7 bases and J shed 0 bases, with 13 bases lying between them.

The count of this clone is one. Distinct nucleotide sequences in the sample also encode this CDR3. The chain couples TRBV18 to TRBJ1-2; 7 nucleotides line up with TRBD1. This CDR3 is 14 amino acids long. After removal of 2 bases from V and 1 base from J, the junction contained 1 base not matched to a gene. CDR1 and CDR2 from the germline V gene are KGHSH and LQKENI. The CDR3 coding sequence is TGTGCCAGCTCACCAACAGGGGATAACTATGGCTACACCTTC. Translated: CASSPTGDNYGYTF.

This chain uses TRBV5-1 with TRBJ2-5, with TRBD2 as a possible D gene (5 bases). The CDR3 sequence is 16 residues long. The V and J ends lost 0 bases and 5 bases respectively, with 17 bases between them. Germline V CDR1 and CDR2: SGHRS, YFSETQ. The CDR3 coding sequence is TGCGCCAGCAGCTTGGGGACTCGATCATCTGGGGAGACCCAGTACTTC. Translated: CASSLGTRSSGETQYF.

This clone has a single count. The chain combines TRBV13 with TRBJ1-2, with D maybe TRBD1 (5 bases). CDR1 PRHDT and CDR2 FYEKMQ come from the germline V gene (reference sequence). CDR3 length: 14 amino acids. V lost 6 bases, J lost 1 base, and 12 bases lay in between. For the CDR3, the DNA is TGTGCCAGCAGACAGGAGCTACATAACTATGGCTACACCTTC. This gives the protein CASRQELHNYGYTF.

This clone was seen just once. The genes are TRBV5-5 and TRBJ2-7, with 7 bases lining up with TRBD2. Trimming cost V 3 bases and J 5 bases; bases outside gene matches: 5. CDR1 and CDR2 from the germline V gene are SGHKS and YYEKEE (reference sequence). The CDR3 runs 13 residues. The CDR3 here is CASSWGGADEQYF. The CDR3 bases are TGTGCCAGCAGCTGGGGGGGAGCGGACGAGCAGTACTTC.

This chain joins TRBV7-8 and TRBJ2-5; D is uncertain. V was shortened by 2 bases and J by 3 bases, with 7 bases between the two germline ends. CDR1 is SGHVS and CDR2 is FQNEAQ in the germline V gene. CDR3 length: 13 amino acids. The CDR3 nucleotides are TGTGCCAGCAGCTTAAGCCTGGAAGAGACCCAGTACTTC. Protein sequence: CASSLSLEETQYF.

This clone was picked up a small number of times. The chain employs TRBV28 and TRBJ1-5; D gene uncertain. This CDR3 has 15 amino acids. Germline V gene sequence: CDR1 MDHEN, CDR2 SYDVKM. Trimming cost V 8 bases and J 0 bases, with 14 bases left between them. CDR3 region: CASQAQTFSNQPQHF. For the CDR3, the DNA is TGTGCCAGCCAGGCGCAGACCTTTAGCAATCAGCCCCAGCATTTT. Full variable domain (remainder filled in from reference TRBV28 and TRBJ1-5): DVKVTQSSRYLVKRTGEKVFLECVQDMDHENMFWYRQDPGLGLRLIYFSYDVKMKEKGDIPEGYSVSREKKERFSLILESASTNQTSMYLCASQAQTFSNQPQHFGDGTRLSIL.

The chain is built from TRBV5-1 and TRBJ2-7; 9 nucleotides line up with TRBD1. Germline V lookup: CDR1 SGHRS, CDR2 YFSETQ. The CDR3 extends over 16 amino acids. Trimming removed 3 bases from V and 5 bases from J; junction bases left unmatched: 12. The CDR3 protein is CASSSGAGTGLNEQYF. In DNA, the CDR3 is TGCGCCAGCAGCTCGGGGGCCGGGACAGGGCTCAACGAGCAGTACTTC.

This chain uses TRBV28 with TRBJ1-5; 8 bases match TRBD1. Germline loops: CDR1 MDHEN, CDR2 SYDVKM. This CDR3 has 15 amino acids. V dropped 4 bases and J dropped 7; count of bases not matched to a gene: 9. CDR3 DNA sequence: TGTGCCAGCAGTTCGCAGGGGGCGCCAGCCCAGCCCCAGCATTTT. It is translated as CASSSQGAPAQPQHF.

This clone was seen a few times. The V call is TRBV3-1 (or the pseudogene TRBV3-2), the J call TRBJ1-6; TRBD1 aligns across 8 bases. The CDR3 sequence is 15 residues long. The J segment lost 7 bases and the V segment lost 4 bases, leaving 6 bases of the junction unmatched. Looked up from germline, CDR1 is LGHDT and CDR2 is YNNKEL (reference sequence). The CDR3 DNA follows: TGTGCCAGCAGCCCAACAGGGGGTCCGAATTCACCCCTCCACTTT. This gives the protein CASSPTGGPNSPLHF.

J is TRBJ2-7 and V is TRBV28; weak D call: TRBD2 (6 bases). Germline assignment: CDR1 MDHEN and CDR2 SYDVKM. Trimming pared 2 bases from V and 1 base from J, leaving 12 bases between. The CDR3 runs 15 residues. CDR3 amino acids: CASSLTGGKSYEQYF. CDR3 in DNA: TGTGCCAGCAGTTTAACGGGCGGGAAATCCTACGAGCAGTACTTC.

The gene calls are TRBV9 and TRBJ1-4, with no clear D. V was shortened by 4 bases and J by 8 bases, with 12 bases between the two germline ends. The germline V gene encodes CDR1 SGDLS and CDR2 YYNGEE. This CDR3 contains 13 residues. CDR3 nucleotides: TGTGCCAGCAGCTCGAGCCCAAACGAAAAACTGTTTTTT. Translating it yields CASSSSPNEKLFF.